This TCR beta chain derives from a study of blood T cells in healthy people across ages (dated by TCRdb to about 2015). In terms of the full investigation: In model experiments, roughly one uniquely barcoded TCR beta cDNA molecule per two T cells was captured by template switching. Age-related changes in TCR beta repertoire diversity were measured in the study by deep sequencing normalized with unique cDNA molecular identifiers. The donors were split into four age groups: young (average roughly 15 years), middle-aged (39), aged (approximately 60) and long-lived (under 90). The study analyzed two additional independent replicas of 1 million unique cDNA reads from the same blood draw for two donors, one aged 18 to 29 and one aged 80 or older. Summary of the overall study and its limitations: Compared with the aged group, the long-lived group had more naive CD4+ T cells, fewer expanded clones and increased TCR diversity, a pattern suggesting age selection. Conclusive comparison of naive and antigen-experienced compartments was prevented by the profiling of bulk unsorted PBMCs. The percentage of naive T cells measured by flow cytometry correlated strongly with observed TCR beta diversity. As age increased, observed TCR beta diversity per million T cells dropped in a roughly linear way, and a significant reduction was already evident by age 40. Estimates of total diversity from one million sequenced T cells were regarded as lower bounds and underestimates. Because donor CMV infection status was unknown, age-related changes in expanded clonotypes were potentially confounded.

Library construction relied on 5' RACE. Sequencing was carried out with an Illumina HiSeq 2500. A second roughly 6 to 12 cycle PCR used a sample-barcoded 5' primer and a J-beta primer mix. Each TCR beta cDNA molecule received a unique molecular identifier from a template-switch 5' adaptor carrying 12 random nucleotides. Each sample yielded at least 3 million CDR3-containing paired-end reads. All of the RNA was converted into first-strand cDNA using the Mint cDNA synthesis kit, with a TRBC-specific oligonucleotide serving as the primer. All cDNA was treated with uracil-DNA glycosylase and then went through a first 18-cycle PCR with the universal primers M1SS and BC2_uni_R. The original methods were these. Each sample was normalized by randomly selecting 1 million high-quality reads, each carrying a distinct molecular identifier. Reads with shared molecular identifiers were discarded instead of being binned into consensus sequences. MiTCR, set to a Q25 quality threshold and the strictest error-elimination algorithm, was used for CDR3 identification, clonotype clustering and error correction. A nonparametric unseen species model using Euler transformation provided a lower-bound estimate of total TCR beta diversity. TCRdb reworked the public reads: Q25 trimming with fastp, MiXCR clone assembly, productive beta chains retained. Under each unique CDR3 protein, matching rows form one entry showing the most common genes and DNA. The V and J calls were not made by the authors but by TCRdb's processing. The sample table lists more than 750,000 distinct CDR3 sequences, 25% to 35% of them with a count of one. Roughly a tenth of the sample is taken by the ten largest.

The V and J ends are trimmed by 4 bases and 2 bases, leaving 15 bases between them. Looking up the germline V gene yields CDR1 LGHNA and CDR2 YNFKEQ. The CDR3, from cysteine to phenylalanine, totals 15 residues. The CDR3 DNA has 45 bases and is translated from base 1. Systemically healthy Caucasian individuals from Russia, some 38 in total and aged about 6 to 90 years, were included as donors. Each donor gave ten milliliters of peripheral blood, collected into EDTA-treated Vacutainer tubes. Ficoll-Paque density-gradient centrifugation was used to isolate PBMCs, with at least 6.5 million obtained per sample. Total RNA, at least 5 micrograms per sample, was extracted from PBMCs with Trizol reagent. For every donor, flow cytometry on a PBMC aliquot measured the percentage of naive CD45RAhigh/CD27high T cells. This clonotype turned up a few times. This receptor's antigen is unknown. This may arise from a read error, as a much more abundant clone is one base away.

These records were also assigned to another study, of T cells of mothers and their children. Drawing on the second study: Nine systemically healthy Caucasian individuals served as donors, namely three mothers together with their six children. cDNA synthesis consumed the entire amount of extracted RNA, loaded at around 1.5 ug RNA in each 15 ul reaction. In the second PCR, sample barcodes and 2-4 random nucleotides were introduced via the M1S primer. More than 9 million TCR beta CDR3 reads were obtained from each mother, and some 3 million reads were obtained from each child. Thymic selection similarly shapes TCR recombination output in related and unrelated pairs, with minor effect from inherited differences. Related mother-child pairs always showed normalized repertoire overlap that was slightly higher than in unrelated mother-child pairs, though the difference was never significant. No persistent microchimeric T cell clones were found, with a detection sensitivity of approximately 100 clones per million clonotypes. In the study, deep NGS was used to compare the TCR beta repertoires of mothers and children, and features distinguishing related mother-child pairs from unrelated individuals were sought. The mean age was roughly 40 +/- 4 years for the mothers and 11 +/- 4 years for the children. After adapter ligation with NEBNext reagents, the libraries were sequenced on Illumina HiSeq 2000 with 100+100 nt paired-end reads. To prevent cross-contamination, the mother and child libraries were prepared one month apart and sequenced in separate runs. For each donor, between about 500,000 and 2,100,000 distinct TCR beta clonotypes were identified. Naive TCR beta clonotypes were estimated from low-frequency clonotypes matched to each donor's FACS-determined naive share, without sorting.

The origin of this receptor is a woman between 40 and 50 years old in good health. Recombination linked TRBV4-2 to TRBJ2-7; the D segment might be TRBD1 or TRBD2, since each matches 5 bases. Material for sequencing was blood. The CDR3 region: CASSLNPGRPYEQYF. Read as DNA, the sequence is TGTGCCAGCAGCCTCAATCCGGGACGGCCCTACGAGCAGTACTTC.